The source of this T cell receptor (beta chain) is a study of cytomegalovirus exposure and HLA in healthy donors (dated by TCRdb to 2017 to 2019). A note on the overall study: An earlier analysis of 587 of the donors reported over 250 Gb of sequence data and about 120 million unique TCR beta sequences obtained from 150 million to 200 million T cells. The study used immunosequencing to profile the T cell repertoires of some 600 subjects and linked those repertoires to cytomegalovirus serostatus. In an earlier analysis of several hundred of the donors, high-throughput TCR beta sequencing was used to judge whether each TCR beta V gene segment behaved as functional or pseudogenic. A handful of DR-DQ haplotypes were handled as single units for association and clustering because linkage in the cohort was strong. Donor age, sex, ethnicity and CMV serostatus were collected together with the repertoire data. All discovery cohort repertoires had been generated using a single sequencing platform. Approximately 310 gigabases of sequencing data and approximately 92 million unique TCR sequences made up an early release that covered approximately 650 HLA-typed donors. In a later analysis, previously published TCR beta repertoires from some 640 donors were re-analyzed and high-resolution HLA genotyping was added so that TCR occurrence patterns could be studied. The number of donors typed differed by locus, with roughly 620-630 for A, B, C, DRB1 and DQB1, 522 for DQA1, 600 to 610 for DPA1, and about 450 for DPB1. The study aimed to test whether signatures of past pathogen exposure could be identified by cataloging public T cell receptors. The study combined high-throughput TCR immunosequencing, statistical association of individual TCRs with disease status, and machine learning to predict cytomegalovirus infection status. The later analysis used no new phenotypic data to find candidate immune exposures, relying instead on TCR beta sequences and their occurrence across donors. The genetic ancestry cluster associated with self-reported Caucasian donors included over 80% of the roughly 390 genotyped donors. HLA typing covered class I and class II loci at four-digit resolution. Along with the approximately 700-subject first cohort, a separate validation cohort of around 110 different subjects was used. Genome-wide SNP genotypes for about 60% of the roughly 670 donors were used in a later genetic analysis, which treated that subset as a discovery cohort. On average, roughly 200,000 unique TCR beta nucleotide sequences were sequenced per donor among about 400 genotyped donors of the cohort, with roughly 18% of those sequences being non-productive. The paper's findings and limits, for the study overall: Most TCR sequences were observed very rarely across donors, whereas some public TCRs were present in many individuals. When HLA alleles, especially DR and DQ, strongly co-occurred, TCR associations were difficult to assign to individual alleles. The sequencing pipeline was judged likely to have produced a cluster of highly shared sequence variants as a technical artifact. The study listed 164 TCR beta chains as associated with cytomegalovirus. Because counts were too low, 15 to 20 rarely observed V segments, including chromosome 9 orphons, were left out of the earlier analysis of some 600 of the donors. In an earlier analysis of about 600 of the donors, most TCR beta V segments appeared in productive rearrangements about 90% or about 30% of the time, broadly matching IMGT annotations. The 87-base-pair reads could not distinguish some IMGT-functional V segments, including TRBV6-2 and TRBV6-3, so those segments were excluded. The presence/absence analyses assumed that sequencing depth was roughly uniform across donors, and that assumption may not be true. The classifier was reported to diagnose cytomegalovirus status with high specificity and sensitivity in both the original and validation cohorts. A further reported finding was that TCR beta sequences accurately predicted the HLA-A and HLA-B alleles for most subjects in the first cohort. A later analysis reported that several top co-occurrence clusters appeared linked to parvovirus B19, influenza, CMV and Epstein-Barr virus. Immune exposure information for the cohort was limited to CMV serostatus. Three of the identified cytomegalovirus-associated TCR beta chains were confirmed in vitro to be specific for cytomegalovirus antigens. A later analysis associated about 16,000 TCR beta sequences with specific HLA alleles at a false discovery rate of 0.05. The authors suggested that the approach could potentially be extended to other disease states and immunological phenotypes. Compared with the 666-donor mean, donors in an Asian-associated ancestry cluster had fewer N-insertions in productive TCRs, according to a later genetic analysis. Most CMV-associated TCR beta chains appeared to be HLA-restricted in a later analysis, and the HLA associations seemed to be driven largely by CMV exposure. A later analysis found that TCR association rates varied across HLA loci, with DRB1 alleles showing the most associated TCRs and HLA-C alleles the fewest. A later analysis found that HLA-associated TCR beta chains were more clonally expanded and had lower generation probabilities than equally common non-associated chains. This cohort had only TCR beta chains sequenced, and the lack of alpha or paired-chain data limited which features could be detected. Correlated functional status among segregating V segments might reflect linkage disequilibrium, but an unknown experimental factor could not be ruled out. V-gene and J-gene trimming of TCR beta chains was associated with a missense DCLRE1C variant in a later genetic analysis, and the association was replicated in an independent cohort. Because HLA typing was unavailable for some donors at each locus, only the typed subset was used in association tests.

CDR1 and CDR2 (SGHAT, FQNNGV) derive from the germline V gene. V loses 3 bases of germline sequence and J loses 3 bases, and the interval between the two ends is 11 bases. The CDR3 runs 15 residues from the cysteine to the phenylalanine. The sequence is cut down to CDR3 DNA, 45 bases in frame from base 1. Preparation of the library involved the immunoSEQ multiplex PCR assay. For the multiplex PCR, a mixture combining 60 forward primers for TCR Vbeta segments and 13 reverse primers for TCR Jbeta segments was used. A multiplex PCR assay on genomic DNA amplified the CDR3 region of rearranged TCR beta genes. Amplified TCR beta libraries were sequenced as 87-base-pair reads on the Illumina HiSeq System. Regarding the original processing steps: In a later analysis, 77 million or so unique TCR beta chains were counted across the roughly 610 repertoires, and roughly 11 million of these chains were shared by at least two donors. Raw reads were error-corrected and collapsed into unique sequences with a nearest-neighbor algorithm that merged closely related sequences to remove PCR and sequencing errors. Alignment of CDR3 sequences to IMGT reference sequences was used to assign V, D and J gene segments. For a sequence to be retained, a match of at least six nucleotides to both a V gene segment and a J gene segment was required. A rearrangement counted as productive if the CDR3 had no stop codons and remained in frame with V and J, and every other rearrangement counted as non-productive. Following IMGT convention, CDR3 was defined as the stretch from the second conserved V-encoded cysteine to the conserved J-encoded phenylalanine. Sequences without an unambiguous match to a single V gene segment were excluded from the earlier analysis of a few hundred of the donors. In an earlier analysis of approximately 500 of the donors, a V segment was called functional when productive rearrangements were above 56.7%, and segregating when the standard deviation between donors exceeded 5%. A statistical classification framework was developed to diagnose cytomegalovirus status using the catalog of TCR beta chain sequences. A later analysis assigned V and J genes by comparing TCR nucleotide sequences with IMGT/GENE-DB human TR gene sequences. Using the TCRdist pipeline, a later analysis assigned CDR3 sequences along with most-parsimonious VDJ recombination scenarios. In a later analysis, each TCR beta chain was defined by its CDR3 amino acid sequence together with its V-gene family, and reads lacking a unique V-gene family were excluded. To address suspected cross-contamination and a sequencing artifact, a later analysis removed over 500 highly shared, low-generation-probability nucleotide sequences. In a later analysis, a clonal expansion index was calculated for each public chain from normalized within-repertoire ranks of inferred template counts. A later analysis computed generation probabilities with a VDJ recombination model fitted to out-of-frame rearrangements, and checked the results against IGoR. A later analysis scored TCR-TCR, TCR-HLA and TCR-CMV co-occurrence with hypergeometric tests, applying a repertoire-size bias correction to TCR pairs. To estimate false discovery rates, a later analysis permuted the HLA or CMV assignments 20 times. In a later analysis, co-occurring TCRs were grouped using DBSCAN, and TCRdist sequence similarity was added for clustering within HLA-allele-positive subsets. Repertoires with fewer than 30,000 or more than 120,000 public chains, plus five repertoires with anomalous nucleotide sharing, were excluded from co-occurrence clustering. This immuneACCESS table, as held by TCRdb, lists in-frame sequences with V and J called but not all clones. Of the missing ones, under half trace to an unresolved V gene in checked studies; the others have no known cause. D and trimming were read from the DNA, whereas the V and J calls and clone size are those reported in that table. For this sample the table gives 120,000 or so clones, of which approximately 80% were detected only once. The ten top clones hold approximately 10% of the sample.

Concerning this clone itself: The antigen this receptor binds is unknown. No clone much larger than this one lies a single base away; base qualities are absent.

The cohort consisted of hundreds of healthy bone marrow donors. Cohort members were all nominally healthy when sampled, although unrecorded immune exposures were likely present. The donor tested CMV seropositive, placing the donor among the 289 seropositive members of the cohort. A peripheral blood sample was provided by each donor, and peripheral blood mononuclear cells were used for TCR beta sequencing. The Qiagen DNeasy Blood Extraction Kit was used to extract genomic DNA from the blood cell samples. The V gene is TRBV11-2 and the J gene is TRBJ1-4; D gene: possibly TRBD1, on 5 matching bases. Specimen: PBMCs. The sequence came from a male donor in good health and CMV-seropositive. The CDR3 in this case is CASSLIGGANEKLFF. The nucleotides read TGTGCCAGCAGCTTGATTGGGGGGGCTAATGAAAAACTGTTTTTT.